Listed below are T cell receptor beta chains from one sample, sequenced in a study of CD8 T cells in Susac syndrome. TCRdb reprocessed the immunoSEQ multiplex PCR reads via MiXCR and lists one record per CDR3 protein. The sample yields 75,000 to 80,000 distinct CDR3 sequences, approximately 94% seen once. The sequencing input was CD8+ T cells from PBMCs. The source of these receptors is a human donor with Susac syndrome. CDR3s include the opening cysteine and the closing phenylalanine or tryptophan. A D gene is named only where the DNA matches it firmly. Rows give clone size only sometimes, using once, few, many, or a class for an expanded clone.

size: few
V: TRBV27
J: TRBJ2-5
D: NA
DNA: TGTGCCAGCAGTTTCCGCGAGGGTGAGACCCAGTACTTC
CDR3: CASSFREGETQYF

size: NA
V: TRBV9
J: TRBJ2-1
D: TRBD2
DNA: TGTGCCAGCAGCGCCCCCGCTAGCGGGGGGGCCTACAATGAGCAGTTCTTC
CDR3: CASSAPASGGAYNEQFF

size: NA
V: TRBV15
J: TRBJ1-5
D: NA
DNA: TGTGCCACCAGCAGAGCCAGGGACGTTAATCAGCCCCAGCATTTT
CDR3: CATSRARDVNQPQHF

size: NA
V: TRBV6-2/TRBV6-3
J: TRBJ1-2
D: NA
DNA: TGTGCCAGCAGTTCTCGGACGCGGAACTATGGCTACACCTTC
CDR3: CASSSRTRNYGYTF

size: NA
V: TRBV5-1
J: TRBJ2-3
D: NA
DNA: TGCGCCAGCAGCCATAAGATTCCTGGAGCTGGCACAGATACGCAGTATTTT
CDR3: CASSHKIPGAGTDTQYF

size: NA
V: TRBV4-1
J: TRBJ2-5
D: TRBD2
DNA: TGCGCCAGCAGCCAAGGAGGGGCTAGCGGGGGCGGTGAGACCCAGTACTTC
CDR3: CASSQGGASGGGETQYF

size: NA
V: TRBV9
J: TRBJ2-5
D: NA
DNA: TGTGCCAGCAGCGCCCAGATGGGGGAGACCCAGTACTTC
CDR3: CASSAQMGETQYF

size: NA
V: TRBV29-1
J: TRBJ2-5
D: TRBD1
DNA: TGCAGCGTTGAAGAGGGGACAGGGTGGTACTTC
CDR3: CSVEEGTGWYF

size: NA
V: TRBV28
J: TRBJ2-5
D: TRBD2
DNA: TGTGCCAGCAGTCAGGGACTAGCGGGGGCCCTGGGATGGACCCAGTACTTC
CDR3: CASSQGLAGALGWTQYF

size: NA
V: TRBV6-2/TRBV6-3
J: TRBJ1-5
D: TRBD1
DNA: TGTGCCAGCAGCCACAGGGGTAGCAATCAGCCCCAGCATTTT
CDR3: CASSHRGSNQPQHF